The T cell receptor (beta chain) described here comes from a study of shared clonotypes between healthy human individuals. Germline V gene data show CDR1 as LNHDA and CDR2 as SQIVND (reference sequence). Trimming left V 3 bases short and J 3 bases short, with 5 bases between. The CDR3 is 12 amino acids. The authors' processing: As immunoSEQ supplied junction-only sequences (without quality scores), filtering differed. The method was immunoSEQ multiplex PCR; TCRdb's version includes in-frame clones alone and lacks a portion of them. The D gene and trimming were derived from the DNA, and the V and J assignments and clone size from that table. The sample shows approximately 100,000 clones, around 68% of them seen only once.

This chain uses TRBV19 with TRBJ1-2; D may be TRBD1 (5 bases). The sample taken for sequencing was memory CD8+ T cells sorted from blood. Noted subset: CD45RO+ cells pooled with CCR7-negative TemRA cells. The clonotype was recovered from a woman aged 25-40 years in good health. CDR3 in amino acids: CASSIRDYGYTF. The CDR3 nucleotides are TGTGCCAGTAGTATCAGGGACTATGGCTACACCTTC.